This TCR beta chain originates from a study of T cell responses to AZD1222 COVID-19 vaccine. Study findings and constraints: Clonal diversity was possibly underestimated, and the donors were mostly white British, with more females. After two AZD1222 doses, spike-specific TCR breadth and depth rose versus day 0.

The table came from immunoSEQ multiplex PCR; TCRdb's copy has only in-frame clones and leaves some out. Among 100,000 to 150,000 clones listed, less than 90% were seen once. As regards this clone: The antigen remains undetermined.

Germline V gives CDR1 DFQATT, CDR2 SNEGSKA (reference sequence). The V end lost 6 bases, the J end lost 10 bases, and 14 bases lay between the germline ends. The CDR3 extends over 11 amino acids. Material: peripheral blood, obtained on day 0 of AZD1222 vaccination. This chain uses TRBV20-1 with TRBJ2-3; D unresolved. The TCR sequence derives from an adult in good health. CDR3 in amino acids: CSAVETQSQYF. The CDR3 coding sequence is TGCAGTGCGGTAGAGACACAGTCGCAGTATTTT.